This TCR beta chain was profiled in a study of cytomegalovirus exposure and HLA in healthy donors. For the study at large: An earlier analysis found fewer than 140 million unique TCR beta sequences from 150 million to 200 million T cells.

Points from the study as a whole: A later analysis linked a missense variant in DCLRE1C to the trimming of TCR beta V and J genes. In all likelihood, a cluster of highly shared sequence variants was a sequencing artifact.

Concerning this clone itself: Antigen specificity is unknown.

PCR employed 60 Vbeta and 13 Jbeta primers. Assay used: immunoSEQ multiplex PCR; TCRdb lists only in-frame clones, some missing. The table includes about 150,000 clones, around 81% detected once. The CDR3 length is 15 residues. With 0 bases removed from V and 5 bases from J, the gap between germline ends came to 12 bases. CDR1 is WSHSY and CDR2 is SAAADI in the germline V gene. The chain employs TRBV10-2 and TRBJ2-3, with no clear D. This clonotype originated in a woman aged 40 to 55 in good health and CMV-seropositive. Sequencing used PBMCs. Here the CDR3 reads CASSESGSPRDTQYF. CDR3 nucleotides: TGCGCCAGCAGTGAGTCGGGTAGCCCAAGAGATACGCAGTATTTT.